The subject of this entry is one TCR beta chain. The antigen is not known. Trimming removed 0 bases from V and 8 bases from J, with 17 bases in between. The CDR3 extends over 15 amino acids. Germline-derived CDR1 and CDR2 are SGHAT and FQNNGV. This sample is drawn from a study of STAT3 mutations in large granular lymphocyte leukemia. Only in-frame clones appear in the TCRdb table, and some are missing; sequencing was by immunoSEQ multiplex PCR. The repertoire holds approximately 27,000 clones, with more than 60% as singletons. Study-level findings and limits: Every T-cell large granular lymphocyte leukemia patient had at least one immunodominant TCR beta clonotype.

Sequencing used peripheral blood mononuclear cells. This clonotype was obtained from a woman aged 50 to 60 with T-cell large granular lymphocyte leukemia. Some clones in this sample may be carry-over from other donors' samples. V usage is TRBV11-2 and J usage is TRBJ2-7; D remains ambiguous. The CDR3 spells CASSLDRAAGRKQYF. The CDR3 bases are TGTGCCAGCAGCTTAGATAGGGCGGCAGGCCGTAAGCAGTACTTC.